These 5 T cell receptor beta chains were all obtained from the same sample, sequenced in a study of blood T cells in healthy people across ages. Sample-barcoded 5' priming and a J-beta primer mix drove a second PCR of roughly 6 to 12 cycles. MiXCR, run by TCRdb on the 5' RACE reads, gives a single entry per CDR3 protein. The sample records about 1.8 million distinct CDR3 sequences, just under 50% being singletons. The sample taken for sequencing was blood. Receptors were obtained from a middle-aged woman in good health.

V is TRBV20-1 and J is TRBJ1-2, with no clear D. The germline CDR1 and CDR2 sequences are DFQATT and SNEGSKA (reference sequence). V was clipped by 2 bases and J by 0 bases, with 16 bases between them. CDR3 length equals 16 residues. CDR3 sequence reads: CSARSWAGRANYGYTF. As DNA, the CDR3 is TGCAGTGCTAGATCTTGGGCAGGCCGAGCTAACTATGGCTACACCTTC.

The chain couples TRBV4-2 to TRBJ2-6; D is unclear. V gave up 9 bases and J gave up 0 bases, with 6 bases separating them. Germline CDR1 reads LGHNA; CDR2 reads YNFKEQ. The CDR3 contains 13 residues. As DNA, the CDR3 is TGTGCCAGTCTCCTCTCTGGGGCCAACGTCCTGACTTTC. It is translated as CASLLSGANVLTF.

The chain recombines TRBV5-1 with TRBJ2-1; 9 bases align to TRBD1. This CDR3 is built from 14 residues. Germline CDR1 and CDR2: SGHRS and YFSETQ. The trim removed 7 bases at V and 7 bases at J, leaving 9 bases unmatched. This chain's CDR3 is CASGTGTGRNEQFF. In DNA form, the CDR3 reads TGCGCCAGCGGGACCGGGACAGGGAGGAATGAGCAGTTCTTC.

This clonotype has more than one count but fewer than ten. The chain combines TRBV29-1 with TRBJ2-7, with D possibly matching TRBD2 (6 bases). The V gene lost 5 bases and the J gene lost 2 bases, with 19 bases spanning the gap. This CDR3 region has 15 residues. The germline V gene encodes CDR1 SQVTM and CDR2 ANQGSEA. The CDR3 nucleotides are TGCAGCGTTCGGGGGTCTCACAGGAATCCCTACGAGCAGTACTTC. It yields the protein CSVRGSHRNPYEQYF.

This clonotype showed up just a few times. This chain connects TRBV10-3 to TRBJ2-4; D is undetermined. The length of the CDR3 is 17 residues. V lost 0 bases, J lost 0 bases, and 12 bases lay in between. CDR1 ENHRY and CDR2 SYGVKD come from the germline V gene. CDR3 DNA: TGTGCCATCAGTGAGTCGAAAGGTGTTCCAGCCAAAAACATTCAGTACTTC. Protein product: CAISESKGVPAKNIQYF.